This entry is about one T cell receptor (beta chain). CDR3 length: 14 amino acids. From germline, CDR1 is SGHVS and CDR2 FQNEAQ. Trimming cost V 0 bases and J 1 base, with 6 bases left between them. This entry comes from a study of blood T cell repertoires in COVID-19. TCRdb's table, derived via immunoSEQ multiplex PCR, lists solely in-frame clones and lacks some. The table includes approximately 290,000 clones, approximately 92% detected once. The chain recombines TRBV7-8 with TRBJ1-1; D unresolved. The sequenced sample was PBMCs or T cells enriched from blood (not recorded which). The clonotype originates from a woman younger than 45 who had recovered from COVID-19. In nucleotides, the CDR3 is TGTGCCAGCAGCTTAGCAACAAAGAACACTGAAGCTTTCTTT. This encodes CASSLATKNTEAFF.